This TCR beta chain was observed in a study of cytomegalovirus exposure and HLA in healthy donors. Study-level background: Researchers previously reported finding about 110 million unique TCR beta sequences from 170 million or so T cells. Study-wide points: V- and J-gene trimming of TCR beta was linked (in a later analysis) to a missense DCLRE1C variant. Presence/absence analyses rested on an assumption that sequencing depth was roughly uniform across donors. Cytomegalovirus-associated TCR beta chains were listed, numbering some 170.

As regards this clone: Its antigen is currently unknown.

Trimming at V came to 4 bases and at J to 2 bases, leaving 1 base not matched to a gene. Germline-derived CDR1 and CDR2 are MNHEY and SVGAGI. The CDR3 runs 14 residues. Vbeta (60) and Jbeta (13) primers were used in the PCR. Data came from immunoSEQ multiplex PCR; TCRdb stores just in-frame clones and leaves some out. Of fewer than 140,000 clones detected, 60% to 75% appear once; the ten largest clones hold around 2.7%. This clonotype originated in a male donor in good health and CMV-seropositive. The sequencing input was PBMCs. The chain links TRBV6-5 to TRBJ2-7, with 11 bases that match TRBD2. The CDR3 region is CASSLAGGPYEQYF. As DNA, the CDR3 is TGTGCCAGCAGTTTAGCGGGAGGGCCCTACGAGCAGTACTTC.